The rows below give T cell receptor beta chains drawn from one sample of a study of human T cells and chemical hapten exposure. TCRdb reanalysed the RACE reads using MiXCR and keeps one entry per CDR3 protein. The table has more than 250,000 distinct CDR3 sequences, roughly 8.9% seen once. Source: whole blood, taken in connection with sensitization to the hapten diphenylcyclopropenone (DPC). Every receptor here comes from a woman in her 40s with alopecia areata. Some clones in this sample may be carry-over from other donors' samples. Both conserved end residues are part of each CDR3.

V gene: TRBV4-1
CDR3 length: 15
CDR3 protein: CASSHGQRSYNEQFF

V gene: TRBV6-5
CDR3 length: 12
CDR3 protein: CASSPTNQPQHF

V gene: TRBV10-3
CDR3 length: 14
CDR3 protein: CATKRADLNEKLFF

V gene: TRBV29-1
CDR3 length: 13
CDR3 protein: CSADGLAGGIVFF

V gene: TRBV28
CDR3 length: 16
CDR3 protein: CASSITGGLAKNIQYF

V gene: TRBV6-2/TRBV6-3
CDR3 length: 15
CDR3 protein: CASSPGQGRADTQYF

V gene: TRBV24-1
CDR3 length: 14
CDR3 protein: CATKGTGDQETQYF

V gene: TRBV29-1
CDR3 length: 13
CDR3 protein: CSVEGYGTDTQYF

V gene: TRBV7-9
CDR3 length: 12
CDR3 protein: CASSLGGGGYTF

V gene: TRBV4-1
CDR3 length: 15
CDR3 protein: CASSQDNYSRETQYF

V gene: TRBV5-3
CDR3 length: 16
CDR3 protein: CARSLSRDRVNTEAFF

V gene: TRBV6-2/TRBV6-3
CDR3 length: 15
CDR3 protein: CASSYEGARNQPQHF

V gene: TRBV6-5
CDR3 length: 15
CDR3 protein: CASSFFSGSRGEQFF

V gene: TRBV20-1
CDR3 length: 14
CDR3 protein: CSARTSGSSDTQYF

V gene: TRBV7-8
CDR3 length: 15
CDR3 protein: CASSLATPQTFEQFF

V gene: TRBV27
CDR3 length: 14
CDR3 protein: CASSFSVLQETQYF

V gene: TRBV2
CDR3 length: 14
CDR3 protein: CASSAQTLYNEQFF

V gene: TRBV6-5
CDR3 length: 13
CDR3 protein: CASSYRFNQPQHF

V gene: TRBV7-9
CDR3 length: 14
CDR3 protein: CASSSTGGAYEQYF

V gene: TRBV5-1
CDR3 length: 14
CDR3 protein: CASSSTAGNTEAFF

V gene: TRBV30
CDR3 length: 14
CDR3 protein: CACYRERSTGELFF

V gene: TRBV27
CDR3 length: 15
CDR3 protein: CASSLFGISYNEQFF

V gene: TRBV7-6
CDR3 length: 16
CDR3 protein: CASSLRTGGNTGELFF

V gene: TRBV5-1
CDR3 length: 14
CDR3 protein: CASSLGGDGQPQHF

V gene: TRBV20-1
CDR3 length: 14
CDR3 protein: CSARGGGPFDEQYF

V gene: TRBV24-1
CDR3 length: 17
CDR3 protein: CATSQGASGSHQETQYF

V gene: TRBV28
CDR3 length: 13
CDR3 protein: CASSRDGYTEAFF

V gene: TRBV20-1
CDR3 length: 13
CDR3 protein: CSARGRNTDTQYF

V gene: TRBV29-1
CDR3 length: 14
CDR3 protein: CSVAGSLGTGELFF

V gene: TRBV28
CDR3 length: 15
CDR3 protein: CASSLLGTAQETQYF

V gene: TRBV15
CDR3 length: 16
CDR3 protein: CATSRGLAGVFGEQFF

V gene: TRBV7-9
CDR3 length: 15
CDR3 protein: CASSLPGGPYNEQFF

V gene: TRBV21-1
CDR3 length: 19
CDR3 protein: CASSKVPTPSGSVTYEQYF

V gene: TRBV6-5
CDR3 length: 15
CDR3 protein: CASSRDGDSGNTIYF

V gene: TRBV12-3/TRBV12-4
CDR3 length: 15
CDR3 protein: CASSHRGAGANVLTF

V gene: TRBV6-1
CDR3 length: 15
CDR3 protein: CASAPRTSLNYGYTF

V gene: TRBV11-2
CDR3 length: 18
CDR3 protein: CASSQEPGAGTSYNEQFF

V gene: TRBV19
CDR3 length: 12
CDR3 protein: CASRDTHNEQFF

V gene: TRBV29-1
CDR3 length: 13
CDR3 protein: CSVETELNQPQHF

V gene: TRBV4-1
CDR3 length: 20
CDR3 protein: CASSQDPPPGQSSFGDEQFF

V gene: TRBV20-1
CDR3 length: 18
CDR3 protein: CSARGGTSGVGSYNEQFF

V gene: TRBV4-3
CDR3 length: 18
CDR3 protein: CASSQPQTDPGNTGELFF

V gene: TRBV2
CDR3 length: 18
CDR3 protein: CASSEALLIGRIDYGYTF

V gene: TRBV28
CDR3 length: 14
CDR3 protein: CASNPGGGGNEQFF

V gene: TRBV5-6
CDR3 length: 17
CDR3 protein: CASTGTGTSRYYNEQFF

V gene: TRBV18
CDR3 length: 16
CDR3 protein: CASSNDLGAAKNIQYF

V gene: TRBV7-2
CDR3 length: 14
CDR3 protein: CASSLGAGVQPQHF

V gene: TRBV7-8
CDR3 length: 13
CDR3 protein: CASSSGFPDTQYF

V gene: TRBV7-2
CDR3 length: 15
CDR3 protein: CASSLEPHGANVLTF

V gene: TRBV7-9
CDR3 length: 15
CDR3 protein: CASSHRQTLSYEQYF